The 30 T cell receptor beta chains presented below share a single source sample, sequenced in a study of T cell repertoires in cytomegalovirus infection. Antigen specificity for these receptors is unknown. A single record per CDR3 protein comes from TCRdb applying MiXCR to the reads. The data hold 550,000 to 850,000 distinct CDR3 sequences, with 33% observed a single time. The sequencing here drew on cultured PBMCs, taken from culture after CMV antigen stimulation. Receptor source: a human donor in good health (CMV status not recorded). Some clones in this sample may be carry-over from other donors' samples.

The rearrangement joins TRBV28 to TRBJ2-3; a possible D gene is TRBD1 (7 bases). Per germline, CDR1 MDHEN and CDR2 SYDVKM. CDR3 length: 16 amino acids. V gave up 5 bases and J gave up 2 bases, with 17 bases separating them. The CDR3 DNA is TGTGCCAGCAGTGGGGGGTACAGGGGCCCCACAGATACGCAGTATTTT. It is translated as CASSGGYRGPTDTQYF.

This chain uses TRBV5-1 with TRBJ2-5; D perhaps matches TRBD1 (6 bases). Deletions cut 1 base from V and 5 bases from J, with 12 bases between. The CDR3 has 14 amino acids. From germline, CDR1 is SGHRS and CDR2 YFSETQ. CDR3 in amino acids: CASSLPQGPETQYF. The CDR3 nucleotides read TGCGCCAGCAGCTTGCCGCAGGGGCCGGAGACCCAGTACTTC.

This clonotype has just a few counts. The chain recombines TRBV7-8 with TRBJ1-6; possible D gene TRBD1, 5 bases. Germline lookup yields CDR1 SGHVS and CDR2 FQNEAQ. V was trimmed by 5 bases and J by 8 bases, leaving 13 bases between them. The CDR3 has 14 residues. The CDR3 loop reads CASSQGGDHSPLHF. CDR3 bases: TGTGCCAGCAGCCAGGGTGGGGACCATTCACCCCTCCACTTT.

This clonotype was counted at least ten times. The chain combines TRBV28 with TRBJ1-5, with TRBD1 matching 7 bases. The V segment lost 5 bases and the J segment 4 bases; nucleotides outside the gene matches: 8. CDR1 MDHEN and CDR2 SYDVKM come from the germline V gene. This CDR3 region has 15 residues. The CDR3 loop is CASSAPGQQNQPQHF. DNA of the CDR3: TGTGCCAGCAGTGCGCCGGGACAGCAAAATCAGCCCCAGCATTTT.

The chain carries TRBV2 and TRBJ2-1; D remains ambiguous. Germline lookup yields CDR1 SNHLY and CDR2 FYNNEI. Trimming stripped 7 bases from V and 0 bases from J, with 13 bases between. CDR3 length: 15 residues. CDR3 in amino acids: CASMLTSSSYNEQFF. The CDR3 DNA reads TGTGCCAGCATGCTGACTTCCAGCTCCTACAATGAGCAGTTCTTC.

Remarks on this clonotype: A junction boundary mismatches the germline segment, possibly from a read error. The V gene is TRBV7-2, the J gene TRBJ1-4; D ambiguous. Germline values: CDR1 SGHTA, CDR2 FQGNSA. The length of the CDR3 is 16 residues. The CDR3 sequence: CAISLARGGSNEKLFF. Here the CDR3 DNA reads TGTGCCATCAGCTTAGCGCGGGGAGGGTCTAATGAAAAACTGTTTTTT.

This clonotype was counted only a few times. The chain combines TRBV2 with TRBJ1-1, with D possibly TRBD1 on 5 matching bases. The V and J ends lost 11 bases and 3 bases respectively, with 10 bases between them. This CDR3 spans 11 amino acids. The germline V gene has CDR1 SNHLY and CDR2 FYNNEI. The CDR3 region has the DNA TGTGCCGGGGGGTATCACACTGAAGCTTTCTTT. This encodes CAGGYHTEAFF.

V and J are TRBV19 and TRBJ1-2; weak D call: TRBD1 (6 bases). The length of the CDR3 is 15 residues. Germline V CDR1 and CDR2: LNHDA, SQIVND (reference sequence). V lost 9 bases to trimming and J lost 2 bases, with 19 bases between them. Here the CDR3 DNA reads TGTGCCAGCCTCAGCCGGGGACACCCGAACTATGGCTACACCTTC. It specifies CASLSRGHPNYGYTF.

This clonotype was recorded a few times. The chain links TRBV7-2 to TRBJ2-7, with TRBD2 as a possible D gene (6 bases). V lost 6 bases and J 1 base, leaving 10 bases between the germline ends. This CDR3 is built from 13 residues. Germline CDR1 SGHTA, CDR2 FQGNSA. CDR3 amino acids: CASRPEGSYEQYF. The CDR3 DNA follows: TGTGCCAGCAGGCCGGAGGGGTCCTACGAGCAGTACTTC.

This clonotype was detected only a few times. This chain connects TRBV5-6 to TRBJ1-4; the D gene is possibly TRBD1 (5 bases). The germline gives CDR1 SGHDT, CDR2 YYEEEE. The CDR3 has 15 residues. V lost 3 bases to trimming and J lost 3 bases, with 12 bases between them. This CDR3 is CASSSQGSPNEKLFF. The CDR3 coding sequence is TGTGCCAGCAGCTCTCAGGGCAGCCCTAATGAAAAACTGTTTTTT.

V gene TRBV12-3 or TRBV12-4 combines with J gene TRBJ1-2; D perhaps matches TRBD1 (6 bases). With 4 bases removed from V and 8 bases from J, the gap between germline ends came to 17 bases. The CDR3 totals 14 residues. This CDR3 is CASSWAPGGAGYTF. The DNA for the CDR3 is TGTGCCAGCAGTTGGGCCCCCGGGGGGGCAGGCTACACCTTC.

V gene TRBV20-1 combines with J gene TRBJ2-3; D is unclear. Trimming removed 0 bases at V and 0 bases at J, with 7 bases between. The germline gives CDR1 DFQATT, CDR2 SNEGSKA (reference sequence). The CDR3 totals 14 residues. This chain's CDR3 is CSARDPLSTDTQYF. CDR3 coding DNA: TGCAGTGCTAGAGACCCGCTAAGCACAGATACGCAGTATTTT.

This clonotype was seen more than once but under ten times. A read error may account for a junction end that differs from germline. The CDR3 nucleotides read TGTGCCAGCAGTGAAGGCGGGGATTCCAAGCATTTT. Its translation: CASSEGGDSKHF. The chain carries TRBV2 and TRBJ2-3, with D possibly TRBD2 on 6 matching bases. The V gene's germline CDR1 is SNHLY and CDR2 FYNNEI. This CDR3 has 12 amino acids.

This clonotype has only a few counts. This chain joins TRBV7-2 and TRBJ2-1; D is unresolved. Germline CDR1 and CDR2: SGHTA and FQGNSA. This CDR3 comprises 13 residues. With 5 bases removed from V and 6 bases from J, the gap between germline ends came to 11 bases. The CDR3 region is CASSTRHGNEQFF. The CDR3 DNA is TGTGCCAGCAGCACGCGCCACGGCAATGAGCAGTTCTTC.

This chain connects TRBV6-8 to TRBJ2-1; TRBD2 agrees at 11 bases. The germline V gene encodes CDR1 MNHGY and CDR2 SAAAGT. CDR3 length: 15 residues. The V gene end was trimmed by 5 bases and the J gene end by 7 bases; junction bases not matched to a gene: 7. In DNA, the CDR3 is TGTGCCAGCAGTCGTAGCGGGGGGGCCAGGAATGAGCAGTTCTTC. Translating it yields CASSRSGGARNEQFF.

This clonotype was picked up a small number of times. The chain has TRBV6-1 and TRBJ1-5, with D unresolved. The germline V and J ends were trimmed by 4 bases and 9 bases, with 16 bases remaining between them. Germline V gene lookup returns CDR1 MNHNS and CDR2 SASEGT. The CDR3 is 14 residues long. This CDR3 is CASSVSGLLGPQHF. CDR3 nucleotides: TGTGCCAGCAGTGTCAGCGGCCTCTTGGGGCCCCAGCATTTT.

This chain connects TRBV20-1 to TRBJ1-5; tentatively, D is TRBD1 (6 bases). This CDR3 spans 16 amino acids. With 5 bases removed from V and 4 bases from J, the gap between germline ends came to 21 bases. The germline V gene encodes CDR1 DFQATT and CDR2 SNEGSKA (reference sequence). The CDR3 DNA reads TGCAGTGCTTTTCACAGGGACGGATCATTGAATCAGCCCCAGCATTTT. The encoded protein is CSAFHRDGSLNQPQHF.

This clonotype was seen at least ten times. J is TRBJ1-2 and V is TRBV7-2; D possibly corresponds to TRBD1 (5 bases). The germline V and J ends were trimmed by 7 bases and 8 bases, with 17 bases remaining between them. CDR3 length: 13 amino acids. Germline values: CDR1 SGHTA, CDR2 FQGNSA. CDR3 region: CASTDRGGVGYTF. CDR3 sequence (DNA): TGTGCCAGCACCGACCGGGGAGGGGTAGGCTACACCTTC.

This sequence joins TRBV20-1 and TRBJ2-7, with 7 bases matching TRBD2. The CDR3 has 13 residues. J gave up 1 base and V 4 bases, and 4 bases lay outside the gene matches. CDR1 is DFQATT and CDR2 is SNEGSKA in the germline V gene (reference sequence). The CDR3 DNA sequence: TGCAGTGCTATAGGGCGGGAGTCCTACGAGCAGTACTTC. Its protein product is CSAIGRESYEQYF.

Points on this clonotype: A junction end diverges from the germline sequence, so it may reflect a read error. V gene TRBV7-2 combines with J gene TRBJ2-7, with D unclear. CDR1 and CDR2 (germline): SGHTA, FQGNSA. The CDR3 loop spans 12 amino acids. The CDR3 DNA reads TGTGCCAGCAGCCAAGAGATAGCCAAACCAGCTTTC. It codes for CASSQEIAKPAF.

This chain connects TRBV12-3 or TRBV12-4 to TRBJ1-1; TRBD1 is a possible D gene (5 bases). Trimming took 3 bases from V and 4 from J, leaving 12 bases between them. CDR3 size: 14 residues. This chain's CDR3 is CASSFAYGGTEAFF. The CDR3 nucleotides read TGTGCCAGCAGTTTCGCTTATGGGGGCACTGAAGCTTTCTTT.

This clonotype was seen at least ten times. The chain employs TRBV7-2 and TRBJ2-1, with TRBD2 matching 12 bases. CDR1 and CDR2 from the germline V gene are SGHTA and FQGNSA. The CDR3 length is 20 residues. V trimming: 4 bases; J trimming: 0 bases; junction bases outside the gene matches: 13. CDR3 in amino acids: CASSSRQASGRAPSYNEQFF. In nucleotides, the CDR3 is TGTGCCAGCAGCTCCCGGCAGGCTAGCGGGAGGGCCCCCTCCTACAATGAGCAGTTCTTC.

The J gene is TRBJ2-4, the V gene TRBV18; 8 bases are shared with TRBD1. This CDR3 contains 15 residues. Germline-derived CDR1 and CDR2 are KGHSH and LQKENI. Trimming at V came to 3 bases and at J to 3 bases, leaving 4 bases not matched to a gene. The CDR3 nucleotides are TGTGCCAGCTCACCTTCGACAGGGGTCAAAAACATTCAGTACTTC. It translates to CASSPSTGVKNIQYF.

This chain links TRBV6-1 with TRBJ2-2; D possibly uses TRBD1 or TRBD2 (5 bases each). The CDR3 sequence is 15 residues long. Germline V gives CDR1 MNHNS, CDR2 SASEGT. Trimming took off 2 bases at V and 5 bases at J, with 12 bases between the two ends. In DNA form, the CDR3 reads TGTGCCAGCAGTGAATACGGGACGGTAACCGGGGAGCTGTTTTTT. It translates to CASSEYGTVTGELFF.

This clonotype has more than one count but fewer than ten. The genes are TRBV7-9 and TRBJ2-1, with D uncertain. Germline V lookup: CDR1 SEHNR, CDR2 FQNEAQ (reference sequence). The CDR3 is 12 amino acids. Trimming took 3 bases from V and 9 from J, leaving 9 bases between them. The CDR3 reads CASSFIPREQFF. DNA of the CDR3: TGTGCCAGCAGCTTTATCCCGCGTGAGCAGTTCTTC. The whole variable domain, remainder taken from reference TRBV7-9 and TRBJ2-1, is DTGVSQNPRHKITKRGQNVTFRCDPISEHNRLYWYRQTLGQGPEFLTYFQNEAQLEKSRLLSDRFSAERPKGSFSTLEIQRTEQGDSAMYLCASSFIPREQFFGPGTRLTVL.

This clonotype has more than one count but fewer than ten. J is TRBJ1-2 and V is TRBV7-2, with D perhaps TRBD1 (5 bases). The germline V and J ends were trimmed by 1 base and 4 bases, with 10 bases remaining between them. CDR1 and CDR2 (germline): SGHTA, FQGNSA. The CDR3 extends over 14 amino acids. In DNA, the CDR3 is TGTGCCAGCAGCTTAGTAGGGGCGGGCTATGGCTACACCTTC. It specifies CASSLVGAGYGYTF.

This sequence joins TRBV19 and TRBJ2-6, with 7 bases lining up with TRBD1. V shed 6 bases, J shed 11 bases, and the junction held 7 bases outside the gene matches. The germline CDR1 and CDR2 sequences are LNHDA and SQIVND (reference sequence). The CDR3 totals 13 residues. CDR3 DNA: TGTGCCAGTAGAGACAGGGAGTACGACGTCCTGACTTTC. Protein sequence: CASRDREYDVLTF. The whole variable domain, filled in from reference TRBV19 and TRBJ2-6, reads DGGITQSPKYLFRKEGQNVTLSCEQNLNHDAMYWYRQDPGQGLRLIYYSQIVNDFQKGDIAEGYSVSREKKESFPLTVTSAQKNPTAFYLCASRDREYDVLTFGAGSRLTVL.

Only a few counts were recorded for this clonotype. J is TRBJ2-2 and V is TRBV7-9; D is tentatively TRBD1 or TRBD2 (5 bases each). CDR1 and CDR2 (germline): SEHNR, FQNEAQ (reference sequence). The CDR3 has 12 residues. V lost 5 bases and J lost 12, with 13 bases in between. In DNA form, the CDR3 reads TGTGCCAGCAGCACCGGGACGGTGAAGCTGTTTTTT. As protein: CASSTGTVKLFF.

The chain recombines TRBV19 with TRBJ2-7, with a weak D call TRBD1 (5 bases). This CDR3 region has 14 residues. From germline, CDR1 is LNHDA and CDR2 SQIVND (reference sequence). Between the trimmed V and J ends, which lost 5 bases and 1 base, there was a span of 12 bases. The CDR3: CASSEQVMSYEQYF. CDR3 DNA sequence: TGTGCCAGTAGTGAACAGGTGATGTCCTACGAGCAGTACTTC.

This clonotype showed up just a few times. This chain uses TRBV7-6 with TRBJ2-1, with TRBD2 matching 7 bases. The CDR3 is 18 amino acids. The junction had 13 bases not matched to a gene; V was cut back by 5 bases and J by 0 bases. Germline CDR1 and CDR2: SGHVS and FNYEAQ. The CDR3 nucleotides are TGTGCCAGCAGCCCAGCGGGGAGCTACATAACCTCCTACAATGAGCAGTTCTTC. This encodes CASSPAGSYITSYNEQFF.